The 11 T cell receptor beta chains below were found in one sample sequenced in a study of blood T cells in healthy people across ages. Then a second PCR, running about 7 to 11 cycles, was carried out with a sample-barcoded 5' primer and a J-beta primer mix. TCRdb independently ran MiXCR on the 5' RACE reads; one entry per CDR3 protein. The sample carries about 640,000 distinct CDR3 sequences, about 54% recorded once. Sequenced: blood. All receptors come from a man in his sixties in good health.

This clonotype was seen repeatedly, ten times or more. The chain recombines TRBV28 with TRBJ2-5; unclear D gene. Germline lookup yields CDR1 MDHEN and CDR2 SYDVKM. The V end was cut by 6 bases, the J end by 2 bases, with 22 bases between. The CDR3 is made up of 17 amino acids. CDR3: CASSTWELSIGQETQYF. The CDR3 DNA sequence: TGTGCCAGCAGCACTTGGGAACTATCCATCGGGCAAGAGACCCAGTACTTC.

The chain employs TRBV10-1 and TRBJ2-3; D perhaps matches TRBD1 (6 bases). The V gene's germline CDR1 is WNHNN and CDR2 SYGVQD (reference sequence). The length of the CDR3 is 14 residues. V lost 4 bases, J lost 4 bases, and 12 bases lay in between. CDR3 in DNA: TGCGCCAGCAGTGCGGGACAAGCACCAGATACGCAGTATTTT. Amino acid sequence: CASSAGQAPDTQYF.

Only a few counts were recorded for this clonotype. V and J are TRBV7-2 and TRBJ1-5, with 7 bases identical to TRBD1. CDR1 is SGHTA and CDR2 is FQGNSA in the germline V gene. V lost 1 base, J lost 10 bases, and 4 bases stayed unmatched. The CDR3 consists of 13 residues. This CDR3 reads CASSLGGQDPQHF. The CDR3 nucleotides are TGTGCCAGCAGCTTAGGAGGACAGGACCCCCAGCATTTT.

A few counts support this clonotype. The V call is TRBV11-2, the J call TRBJ2-5; 7 nucleotides agree with TRBD2. CDR1 and CDR2 (germline): SGHAT, FQNNGV. The V and J ends lost 0 bases and 11 bases, in that order; junction bases with no gene match: 9. The CDR3 is 14 residues long. The CDR3 coding sequence is TGTGCCAGCAGCTTAGATCGGCTGGGGGGGGAGCAGTACTTC. Its protein product is CASSLDRLGGEQYF.

The chain uses TRBV7-9 and TRBJ2-6, with 9 bases identical to TRBD1. CDR1 is SEHNR and CDR2 is FQNEAQ in the germline V gene (reference sequence). J lost 2 bases, V lost 6 bases, and 5 bases had no gene match. The CDR3 is 16 residues long. The CDR3 reads CASSGTGFTGANVLTF. The CDR3, as DNA: TGTGCCAGCAGTGGGACAGGGTTCACTGGGGCCAACGTCCTGACTTTC.

The gene calls are TRBV4-2 and TRBJ1-5, with 12 bases that match TRBD1. V lost 1 base and J lost 7; bases outside the gene matches: 11. Germline-derived CDR1 and CDR2 are LGHNA and YNFKEQ. CDR3 size: 18 residues. The CDR3 loop reads CASSQGRIGTGGDQPQHF. The DNA of the CDR3 is TGTGCCAGCAGCCAAGGGAGGATCGGGACAGGGGGCGACCAGCCCCAGCATTTT.

J is TRBJ1-1 and V is TRBV4-1, with 7 nucleotides matching TRBD1. This CDR3 is 17 amino acids long. Germline assignment: CDR1 MGHRA and CDR2 YSYEKL. The trim removed 2 bases at V and 4 bases at J, leaving 13 bases unmatched. The chain's CDR3 is CASSQRDRGPLGTEAFF. In nucleotides, the CDR3 is TGCGCCAGCAGCCAAAGGGACAGAGGTCCATTAGGCACTGAAGCTTTCTTT.

This clonotype was counted only a few times. V is TRBV20-1 and J is TRBJ2-4; 8 bases are a match to TRBD1. Looked up from germline, CDR1 is DFQATT and CDR2 is SNEGSKA (reference sequence). Trimming removed 6 bases from V and 5 bases from J; junction bases left unmatched: 6. The CDR3 runs 13 residues. CDR3 loop: CSARTGWENIQYF. The CDR3 nucleotides read TGCAGTGCCAGGACAGGGTGGGAAAACATTCAGTACTTC.

This clonotype was counted a few times. The V gene is TRBV7-2, the J gene TRBJ1-1, with D unresolved. This CDR3 is built from 13 residues. CDR1 SGHTA and CDR2 FQGNSA come from the germline V gene. V dropped 5 bases and J dropped 5 bases, with 12 bases sitting between them. CDR3 nucleotides: TGTGCCAGCAGCCGATCTGCGGGTACTGAAGCTTTCTTT. It encodes CASSRSAGTEAFF. The full variable domain, rest sourced from reference TRBV7-2 and TRBJ1-1, is GAGVSQSPSNKVTEKGKDVELRCDPISGHTALYWYRQSLGQGLEFLIYFQGNSAPDKSGLPSDRFSAERTGGSVSTLTIQRTQQEDSAVYLCASSRSAGTEAFFGQGTRLTVV.

This clonotype was seen just once. V and J are TRBV24-1 and TRBJ1-5; D remains ambiguous. Germline CDR1 reads KGHDR; CDR2 reads SFDVKD. The CDR3 sequence is 14 residues long. Trimming took 4 bases from V and 0 from J, leaving 6 bases between them. The CDR3: CATSDSNSNQPQHF. DNA for the CDR3: TGTGCCACCAGTGACTCAAATAGCAATCAGCCCCAGCATTTT.

This clonotype was recorded once. One junction end disagrees with the germline gene, perhaps due to a read error. This chain connects TRBV12-3 or TRBV12-4 to TRBJ2-3, with D possibly being TRBD2 (6 bases). CDR3 length: 15 residues. The CDR3 spells CASSTTGVTADTQYF. In nucleotides, the CDR3 is TGTGCCAGCAGTACTACGGGGGTGACGGCAGATACGCAATATTTT.